One sample yielded the 10 T cell receptor beta chains listed below, sequenced in a study of cytomegalovirus exposure and HLA in healthy donors. The PCR used 60 Vbeta and 13 Jbeta primers. Using immunoSEQ multiplex PCR, the repertoire was profiled, and TCRdb retains in-frame clones only, with some absent. Seen here are 90,000 to 150,000 clones, roughly four fifths observed once, and the top ten hold 3% to 4%. The sample consisted of PBMCs. The receptor source for this set is a woman aged 25 to 45 in good health and CMV-seropositive.

The chain carries TRBV30 and TRBJ1-5; TRBD1 matches 8 bases. Losses at the gene ends were 1 base for V and 3 bases for J; bases not matched to a gene: 8. The CDR3 length is 16 residues. Germline V gene sequence: CDR1 GTSNPN, CDR2 SVGIG (reference sequence). The CDR3 region has the DNA TGTGCCTGGAGTGGCTGGGGACAGGACATCAATCAGCCCCAGCATTTT. This translates into CAWSGWGQDINQPQHF.

V gene TRBV29-1 combines with J gene TRBJ2-7, with D possibly TRBD2 on 7 matching bases. Germline CDR1 is SQVTM and CDR2 is ANQGSEA. V shed 3 bases and J shed 2 bases, with 14 bases lying between them. The CDR3 totals 14 residues. In nucleotides, the CDR3 is TGCAGCGTTGAGGGGGAGGGGGTCCCCTACGAGCAGTACTTC. Its translation: CSVEGEGVPYEQYF.

J is TRBJ2-3 and V is TRBV13, with D perhaps matching TRBD2 (6 bases). The V end lost 5 bases, the J end lost 5 bases, and 17 bases lay between the germline ends. In germline, CDR1 is PRHDT, CDR2 FYEKMQ (reference sequence). The CDR3 is made up of 15 amino acids. The CDR3 loop reads CASSRNRLGLDTQYF. CDR3 in DNA: TGTGCCAGCAGCCGTAACAGACTAGGTCTAGATACGCAGTATTTT.

This clone showed up just a few times. The rearrangement uses TRBV28 and TRBJ1-2, with a weak D call TRBD1 (5 bases). The CDR3 is made up of 12 amino acids. V lost 6 bases to trimming and J lost 5 bases, with 10 bases between them. CDR1 is MDHEN and CDR2 is SYDVKM in the germline V gene. The chain's CDR3 is CASRLGGYGYTF. The CDR3 coding sequence is TGTGCCAGCAGGTTGGGGGGTTATGGCTACACCTTC.

This chain joins TRBV19 and TRBJ1-2, with D unresolved. The CDR3 is 13 amino acids. V was cut by 3 bases and J by 2 bases, with 7 bases left in between. Germline assignment: CDR1 LNHDA and CDR2 SQIVND (reference sequence). This CDR3 is CASSIDWNYGYTF. The CDR3 DNA reads TGTGCCAGTAGTATCGACTGGAACTATGGCTACACCTTC. Looking up the rest from reference TRBV19 and TRBJ1-2 gives the full variable domain: DGGITQSPKYLFRKEGQNVTLSCEQNLNHDAMYWYRQDPGQGLRLIYYSQIVNDFQKGDIAEGYSVSREKKESFPLTVTSAQKNPTAFYLCASSIDWNYGYTFGSGTRLTVV.

The chain combines TRBV2 with TRBJ2-5; 7 bases are a match to TRBD2. Germline CDR1 SNHLY, CDR2 FYNNEI. V was pared by 11 bases and J by 0 bases, with 3 bases of the junction left unmatched. The CDR3 covers 12 residues. The DNA of the CDR3 is TGTGCCGGGAGCGGGGACCAAGAGACCCAGTACTTC. Amino acid sequence: CAGSGDQETQYF.

V is TRBV5-4 and J is TRBJ1-2; D gene uncertain. CDR1 SGHNT and CDR2 YYREEE come from the germline V gene (reference sequence). The length of the CDR3 is 15 residues. V lost 0 bases and J lost 2, with 11 bases in between. For the CDR3, the DNA is TGTGCCAGCAGCTTGGAACCCGGTGCCAACTATGGCTACACCTTC. It codes for CASSLEPGANYGYTF.

The genes are TRBV7-2 and TRBJ2-1; TRBD2 agrees at 16 bases. Germline loops: CDR1 SGHTA, CDR2 FQGNSA. The CDR3 has 16 amino acids. The ends lost 6 bases at V and 2 bases at J; junction bases unmatched: 1. As DNA, the CDR3 is TGTGCCAGCAGGGGACTAGCGGGGGGGCCCTACAATGAGCAGTTCTTC. Its translation is CASRGLAGGPYNEQFF. Variable domain in full (rest from reference TRBV7-2 and TRBJ2-1): GAGVSQSPSNKVTEKGKDVELRCDPISGHTALYWYRQSLGQGLEFLIYFQGNSAPDKSGLPSDRFSAERTGGSVSTLTIQRTQQEDSAVYLCASRGLAGGPYNEQFFGPGTRLTVL.

The chain is built from TRBV7-2 and TRBJ2-5; 7 bases agree with TRBD2. Germline-derived CDR1 and CDR2 are SGHTA and FQGNSA. The CDR3 covers 14 residues. Trimming took 5 bases from V and 7 from J; bases not matched to a gene: 10. The CDR3, as DNA: TGTGCCAGCAGCCAAACAACGGGGGGACGGACCCAGTACTTC. Its protein is CASSQTTGGRTQYF.

Written as DNA, the CDR3 is TGCGCCAGCAGCTCCTCGGGGGGGCCACCCCACAATGAGCAGTTCTTC. It specifies CASSSSGGPPHNEQFF. The chain uses TRBV5-1 and TRBJ2-1; the match to TRBD2 covers 8 bases. V lost 3 bases to trimming and J lost 5 bases; unmatched junction nucleotides: 10. The CDR3 contains 16 residues. Germline values: CDR1 SGHRS, CDR2 YFSETQ.